The clone carrying this T cell receptor beta chain appeared a few times. No antigen is known for it. The data were obtained in a study of identical twins. The study's findings and limits: Low generation probability was overrepresented in out-of-frame alpha sequences shared by twins.

This CDR3 has 12 amino acids. V gave up 3 bases and J gave up 6 bases, with 11 bases separating them. Germline-derived CDR1 and CDR2 are SQVTM and ANQGSEA. It was template switching that added a universal primer site, and there were unique molecular identifiers on the cDNA. Each CDR3 protein is one row after TCRdb ran MiXCR on the 5' RACE reads. The repertoire holds just under 550,000 distinct CDR3 sequences, with approximately 16% as singletons. These data were also reused for a study on yellow fever vaccine responses in identical twins.

Sequenced: CD4+ T cells sorted from blood. This clonotype was sampled from a woman aged 18 to 35 in good health. The genes are TRBV29-1 and TRBJ1-1; D is perhaps TRBD1 (6 bases). The CDR3, as DNA: TGCAGCGTTGATAAGGGGGACCCTGAAGCTTTCTTT. Its protein product is CSVDKGDPEAFF.